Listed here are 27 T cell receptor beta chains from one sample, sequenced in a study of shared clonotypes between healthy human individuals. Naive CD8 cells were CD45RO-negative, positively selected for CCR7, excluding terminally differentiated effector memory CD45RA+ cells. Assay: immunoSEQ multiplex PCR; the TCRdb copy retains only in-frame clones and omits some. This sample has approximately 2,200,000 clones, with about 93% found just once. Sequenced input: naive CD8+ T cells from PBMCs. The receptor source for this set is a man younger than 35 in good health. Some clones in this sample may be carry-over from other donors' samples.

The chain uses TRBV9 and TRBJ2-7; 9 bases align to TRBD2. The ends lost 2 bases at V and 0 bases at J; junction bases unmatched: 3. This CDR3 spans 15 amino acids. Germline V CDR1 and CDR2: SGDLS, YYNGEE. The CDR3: CASSVGLASSYEQYF. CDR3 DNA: TGTGCCAGCAGCGTTGGACTAGCGAGCTCCTACGAGCAGTACTTC.

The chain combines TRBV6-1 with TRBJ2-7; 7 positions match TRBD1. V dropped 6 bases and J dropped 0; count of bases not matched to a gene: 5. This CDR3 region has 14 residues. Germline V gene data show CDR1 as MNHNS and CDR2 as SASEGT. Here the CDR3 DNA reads TGTGCCAGCAGCCCTCCAGGGGGCTCCTACGAGCAGTACTTC. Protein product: CASSPPGGSYEQYF.

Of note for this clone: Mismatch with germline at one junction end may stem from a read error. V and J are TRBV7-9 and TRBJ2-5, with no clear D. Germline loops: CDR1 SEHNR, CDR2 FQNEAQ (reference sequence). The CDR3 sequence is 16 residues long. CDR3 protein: CASLADRGPWKETQYF. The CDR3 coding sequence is TGTGCCAGCCTGGCAGATAGAGGCCCTTGGAAAGAAACCCAGTACTTC.

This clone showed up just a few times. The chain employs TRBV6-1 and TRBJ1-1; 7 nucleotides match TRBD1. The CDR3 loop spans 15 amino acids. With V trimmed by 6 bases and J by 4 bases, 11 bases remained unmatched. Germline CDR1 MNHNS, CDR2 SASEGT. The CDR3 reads CASSGRGQKFTEAFF. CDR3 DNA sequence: TGTGCCAGCAGCGGGCGGGGACAGAAGTTCACTGAAGCTTTCTTT.

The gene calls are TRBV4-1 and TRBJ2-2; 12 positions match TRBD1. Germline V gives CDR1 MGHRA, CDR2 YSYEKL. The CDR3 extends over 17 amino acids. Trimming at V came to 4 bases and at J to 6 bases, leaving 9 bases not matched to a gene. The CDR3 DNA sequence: TGCGCCAGCAGCCTCAGACCGGGACAGGGGGCATCCGGGGAGCTGTTTTTT. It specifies CASSLRPGQGASGELFF.

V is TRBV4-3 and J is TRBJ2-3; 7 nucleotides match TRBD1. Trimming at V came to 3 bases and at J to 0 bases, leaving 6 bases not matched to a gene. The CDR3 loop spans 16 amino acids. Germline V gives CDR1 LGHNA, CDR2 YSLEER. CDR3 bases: TGCGCCAGCAGCCAGCTGACAGGGCTTAGCACAGATACGCAGTATTTT. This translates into CASSQLTGLSTDTQYF.

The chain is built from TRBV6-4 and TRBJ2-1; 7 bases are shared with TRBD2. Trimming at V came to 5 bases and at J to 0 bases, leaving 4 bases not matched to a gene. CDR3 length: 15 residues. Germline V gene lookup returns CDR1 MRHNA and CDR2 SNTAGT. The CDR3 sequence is CASSRAGSSYNEQFF. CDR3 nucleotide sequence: TGTGCCAGCAGTAGAGCGGGGAGCTCCTACAATGAGCAGTTCTTC.

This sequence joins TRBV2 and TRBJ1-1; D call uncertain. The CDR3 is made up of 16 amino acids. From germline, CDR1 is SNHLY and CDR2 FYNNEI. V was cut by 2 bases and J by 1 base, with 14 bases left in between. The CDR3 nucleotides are TGTGCCAGCAGTGAACGCAGCACCACGGCGAACACTGAAGCTTTCTTT. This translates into CASSERSTTANTEAFF.

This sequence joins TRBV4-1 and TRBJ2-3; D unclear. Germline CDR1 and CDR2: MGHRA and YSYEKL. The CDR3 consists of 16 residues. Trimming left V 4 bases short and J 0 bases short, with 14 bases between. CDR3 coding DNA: TGCGCCAGCAGCCTTAGGTCCACAACTAGCACAGATACGCAGTATTTT. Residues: CASSLRSTTSTDTQYF.

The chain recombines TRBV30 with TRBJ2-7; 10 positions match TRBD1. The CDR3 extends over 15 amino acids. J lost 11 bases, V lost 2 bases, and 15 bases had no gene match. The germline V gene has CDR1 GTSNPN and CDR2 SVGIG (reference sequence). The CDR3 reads CAWSPRGQGLSPKYF. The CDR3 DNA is TGTGCCTGGAGTCCCAGGGGACAGGGGCTTTCCCCCAAGTACTTC.

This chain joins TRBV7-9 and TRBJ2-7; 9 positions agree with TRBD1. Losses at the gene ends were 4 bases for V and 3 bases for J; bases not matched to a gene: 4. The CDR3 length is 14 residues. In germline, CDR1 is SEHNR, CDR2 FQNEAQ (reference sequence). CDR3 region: CASSSQGARYEQYF. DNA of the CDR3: TGTGCCAGCAGCTCACAGGGGGCGCGCTACGAGCAGTACTTC.

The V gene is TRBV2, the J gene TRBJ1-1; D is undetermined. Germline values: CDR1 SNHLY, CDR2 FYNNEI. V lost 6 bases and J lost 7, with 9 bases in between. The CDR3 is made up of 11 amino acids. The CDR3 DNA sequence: TGTGCCAGCAGACTCCAGATTGAAGCTTTCTTT. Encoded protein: CASRLQIEAFF.

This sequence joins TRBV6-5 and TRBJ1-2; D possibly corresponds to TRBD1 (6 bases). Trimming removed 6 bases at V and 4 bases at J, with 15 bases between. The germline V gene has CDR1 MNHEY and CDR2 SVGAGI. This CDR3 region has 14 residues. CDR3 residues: CASSNIGGLYGYTF. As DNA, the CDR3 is TGTGCCAGCAGCAACATTGGGGGCCTCTATGGCTACACCTTC.

DNA of the CDR3: TGTGCCAGCAGCTTGAGGACAGATCCCTTGGATACGCAGTATTTT. Translation: CASSLRTDPLDTQYF. The chain employs TRBV28 and TRBJ2-3; D perhaps matches TRBD1 (6 bases). Germline V gene lookup returns CDR1 MDHEN and CDR2 SYDVKM. The germline V and J ends were trimmed by 6 bases and 6 bases, with 19 bases remaining between them. This CDR3 is built from 15 residues.

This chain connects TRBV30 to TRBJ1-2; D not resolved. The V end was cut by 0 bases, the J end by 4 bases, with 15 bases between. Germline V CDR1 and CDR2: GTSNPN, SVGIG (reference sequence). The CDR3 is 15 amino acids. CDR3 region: CAWSVSYGSVYGYTF. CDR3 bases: TGTGCCTGGAGTGTTTCGTACGGGAGCGTCTATGGCTACACCTTC.

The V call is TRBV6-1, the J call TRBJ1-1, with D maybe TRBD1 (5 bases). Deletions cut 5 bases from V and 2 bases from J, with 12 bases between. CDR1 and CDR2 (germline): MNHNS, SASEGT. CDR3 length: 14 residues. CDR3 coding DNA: TGTGCCAGCAGTACCTGGGGGGGAAACACTGAAGCTTTCTTT. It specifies CASSTWGGNTEAFF.

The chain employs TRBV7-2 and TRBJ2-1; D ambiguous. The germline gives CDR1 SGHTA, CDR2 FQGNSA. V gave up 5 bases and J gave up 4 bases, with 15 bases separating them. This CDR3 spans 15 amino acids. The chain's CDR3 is CASSQLGRAYNEQFF. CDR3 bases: TGTGCCAGCAGCCAATTGGGAAGGGCTTACAATGAGCAGTTCTTC.

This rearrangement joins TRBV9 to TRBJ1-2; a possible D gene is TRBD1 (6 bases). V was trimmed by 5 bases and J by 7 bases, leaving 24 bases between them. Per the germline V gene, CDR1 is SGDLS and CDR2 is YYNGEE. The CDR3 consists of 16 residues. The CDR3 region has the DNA TGTGCCAGCAGGGACAATACAGGGTCCGGGCCCACTGGCTACACCTTC. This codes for CASRDNTGSGPTGYTF.

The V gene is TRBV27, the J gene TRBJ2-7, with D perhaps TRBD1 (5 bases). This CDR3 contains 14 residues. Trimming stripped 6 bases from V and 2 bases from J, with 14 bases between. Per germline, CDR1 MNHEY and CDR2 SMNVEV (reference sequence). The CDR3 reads CASRGPSETYEQYF. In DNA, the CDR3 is TGTGCCAGCAGGGGGCCGTCGGAAACCTACGAGCAGTACTTC.

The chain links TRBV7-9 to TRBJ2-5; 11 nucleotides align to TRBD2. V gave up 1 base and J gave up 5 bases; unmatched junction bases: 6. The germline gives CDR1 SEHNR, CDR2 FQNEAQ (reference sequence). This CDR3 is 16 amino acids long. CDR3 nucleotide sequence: TGTGCCAGCAGCTTAGTAGCGGGAGGGCCGGGGGAGACCCAGTACTTC. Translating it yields CASSLVAGGPGETQYF.

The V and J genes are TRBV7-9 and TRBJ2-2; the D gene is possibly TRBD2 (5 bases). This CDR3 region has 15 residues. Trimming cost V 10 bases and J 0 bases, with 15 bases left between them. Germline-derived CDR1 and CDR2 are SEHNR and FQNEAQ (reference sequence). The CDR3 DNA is TGTGCCACCACCCAAGCGGAGACGAACACCGGGGAGCTGTTTTTT. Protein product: CATTQAETNTGELFF.

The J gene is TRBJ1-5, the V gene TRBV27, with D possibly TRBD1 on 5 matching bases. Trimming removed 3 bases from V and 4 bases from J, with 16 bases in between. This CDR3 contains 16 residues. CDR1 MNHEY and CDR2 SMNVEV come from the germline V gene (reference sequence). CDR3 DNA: TGTGCCAGCAGTTTGGGGCGGAGCAGCTATAATCAGCCCCAGCATTTT. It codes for CASSLGRSSYNQPQHF.

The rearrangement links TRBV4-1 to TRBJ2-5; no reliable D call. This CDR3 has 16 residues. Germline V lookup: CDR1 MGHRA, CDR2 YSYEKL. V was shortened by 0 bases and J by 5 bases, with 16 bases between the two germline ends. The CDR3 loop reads CASSQERLGYRETQYF. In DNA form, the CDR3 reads TGCGCCAGCAGCCAAGAACGGTTAGGTTATAGGGAGACCCAGTACTTC.

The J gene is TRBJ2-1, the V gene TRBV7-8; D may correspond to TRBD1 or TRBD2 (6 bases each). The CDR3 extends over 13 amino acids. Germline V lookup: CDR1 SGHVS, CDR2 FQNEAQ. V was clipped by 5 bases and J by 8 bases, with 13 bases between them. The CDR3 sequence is CASSPPGAHEQFF. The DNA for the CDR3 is TGTGCCAGCAGCCCGCCGGGGGCCCATGAGCAGTTCTTC.

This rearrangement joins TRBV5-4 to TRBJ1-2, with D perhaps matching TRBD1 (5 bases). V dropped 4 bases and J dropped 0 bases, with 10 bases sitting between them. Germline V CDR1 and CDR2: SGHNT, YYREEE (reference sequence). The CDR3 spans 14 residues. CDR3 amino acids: CASSVGRPNYGYTF. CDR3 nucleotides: TGTGCCAGCAGCGTGGGACGTCCTAACTATGGCTACACCTTC.

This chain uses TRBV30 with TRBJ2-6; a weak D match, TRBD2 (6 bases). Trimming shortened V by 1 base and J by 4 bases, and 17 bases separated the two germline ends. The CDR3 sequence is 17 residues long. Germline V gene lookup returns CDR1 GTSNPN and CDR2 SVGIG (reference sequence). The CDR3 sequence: CAWSGPGSSWGANVLTF. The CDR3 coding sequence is TGTGCCTGGAGTGGGCCCGGGAGCTCGTGGGGGGCCAACGTCCTGACTTTC.

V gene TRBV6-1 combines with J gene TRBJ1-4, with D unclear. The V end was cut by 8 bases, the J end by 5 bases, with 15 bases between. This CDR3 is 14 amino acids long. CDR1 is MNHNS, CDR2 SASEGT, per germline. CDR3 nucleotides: TGTGCCAGCGGGGAAACAGCGATGAATGAAAAACTGTTTTTT. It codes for CASGETAMNEKLFF.